This T cell receptor (beta chain) was documented in a study of CD4 T cell repertoires in COVID-19 (TCRdb year 2021). Turning to the overall study: To analyze cross-reactivity, the CFSE-low cells were expanded with IL-2 for less than eleven days and then labeled again and restimulated with spike proteins from other coronaviruses. TCR Vbeta repertoire analysis of SARS-CoV-2-reactive T cells was conducted at the subset level in a few recovered individuals. In COVID-19-recovered individuals, the study described naturally processed CD4+ T cell responses to SARS-CoV-2 spike and nucleoprotein and used TCR Vbeta sequencing to evaluate clonal composition. Paper-wide results and their limitations: Consistent with cross-reactivity, between 7 and 25% of SARS-CoV-2 clonotypes also showed up in secondary cultures stimulated with SARS-CoV and/or HKU1 spike. Several of the most expanded SARS-CoV-2-reactive clonotypes were present in two or all three memory subsets, which suggests intraclonal diversification.

The library relied on the immunoSEQ multiplex PCR assay. The authors' analysis ran thus. Repertoire overlap between subsets was quantified using the Chao-Jaccard similarity index and counts of shared clonotypes. TCRdb limited this immuneACCESS table to in-frame rearrangements with V and J called. A share of clones is missing; checked studies link under half to unresolved V genes, and the rest is unexplained. V and J calls and clone size come straight from that table; D and trimming were deduced from the DNA. For this sample there are over 75,000 clones; about four fifths appear just once. The top ten clonotypes cover 0.45% to 0.6% of the sample. The time point label for this specimen denotes: sample from a COVID-19-recovered individual after infection. The donors were patients who had gone through COVID-19 ranging from mild to severe and had recovered. Uncultured memory T cell samples were sequenced directly after ex vivo isolation. From peripheral blood mononuclear cells, the researchers isolated CD4+ total memory, central memory, effector memory and circulating T follicular helper cells.

A remark on this clone: Its recognized antigen is unknown. No much larger clonotype is one base removed from it; base qualities were not supplied.

Trimming takes 2 bases off V and 7 bases off J; junction bases not matched to a gene: 4. CDR1 and CDR2 are drawn from the germline V gene (reference sequence): GTSNPN, SVGIG. The CDR3, cysteine through phenylalanine, is 13 amino acids long. The CDR3 DNA has 39 bases and is translated from base 1. This specimen was CD4+ T cells from peripheral blood, taken after recovery from COVID-19. The sequence was obtained from a human donor who had COVID-19. Here the chain combines TRBV30 and TRBJ2-2, with TRBD1 matching 7 junction bases. The bases are TGTGCCTGGAGTTTAGGGGGCGGCGGGGAGCTGTTTTTT. Translated, it gives CAWSLGGGGELFF. With all but the CDR3 taken from the reference TRBV30 and TRBJ2-2 genes, the full variable domain is: SQTIHQWPATLVQPVGSPLSLECTVEGTSNPNLYWYRQAAGRGLQLLFYSVGIGQISSEVPQNLSASRPQDRQFILSSKKLLLSDSGFYLCAWSLGGGGELFFGEGSRLTVL.